The present T cell receptor beta chain was sequenced within a study of cytomegalovirus exposure and HLA in healthy donors (dated by TCRdb to about 2017). Background on the whole study: An earlier analysis of 587 of the donors reported around 280 Gb of sequence data and 95 million to 120 million unique TCR beta sequences obtained from about 180 million T cells. The study was designed to test whether signatures of past pathogen exposure could be identified by cataloging public T cell receptors. In addition to the first cohort of around 670 subjects, a separate validation cohort of under 150 different subjects was used. Donor age, sex, ethnicity and CMV serostatus were compiled alongside the repertoire data. A later genetic analysis used genome-wide SNP genotypes for about 60% of the roughly 700 donors, treating that subset as a discovery cohort. Across roughly 420 genotyped donors of the cohort, an average of about 240,000 unique TCR beta nucleotide sequences per donor were sequenced, and 15% to 20% of those sequences were non-productive. The number of typed donors differed by locus: roughly 620-630 for A, B, C, DRB1 and DQB1; 522 for DQA1; 600 to 610 for DPA1; and about 450 for DPB1. Of the roughly 420 genotyped donors, 75% to 85% were placed in the genetic ancestry cluster associated with self-reported Caucasian donors. Class I and class II HLA loci were covered by the typing at four-digit resolution. The study used immunosequencing to profile the T cell repertoires of several hundred subjects and linked those repertoires to cytomegalovirus serostatus. To decide whether each TCR beta V gene segment behaved as functional or pseudogenic, an earlier analysis of some 600 of the donors relied on high-throughput TCR beta sequencing. In a later analysis, previously published TCR beta repertoires from roughly 710 donors were re-analyzed and high-resolution HLA genotyping was added so that TCR occurrence patterns could be studied. About 300 gigabases of sequencing data and tens of millions of unique TCR sequences were included in an early release covering about 700 HLA-typed donors. All discovery cohort repertoires had been generated on a single sequencing platform. To predict cytomegalovirus infection status, the study combined high-throughput TCR immunosequencing, statistical association of individual TCRs with disease status, and machine learning. Four or five DR-DQ haplotypes were handled as single units for association and clustering because linkage in the cohort was strong. Rather than drawing on any new phenotypic data, the later analysis identified candidate immune exposures from TCR beta sequences and the way those sequences occurred across donors. The investigation overall reported the following: It was suggested by the authors that the approach could potentially be generalized to other disease states and immunological phenotypes. HLA typing was unavailable for some donors at each locus, so association tests used only the typed subset. Linkage disequilibrium might explain the correlated functional status among segregating V segments, but an unknown experimental factor could not be excluded. While some public TCRs were present in many individuals, most TCR sequences turned up only very rarely across donors. In an earlier analysis of 500 to 650 of the donors, most TCR beta V segments appeared in productive rearrangements about 87% or about 30% of the time, broadly matching IMGT annotations. In vitro tests confirmed that three of the cytomegalovirus-associated TCR beta chains recognize cytomegalovirus antigens. The sequencing pipeline was judged likely to have produced a cluster of highly shared sequence variants as a technical artifact. In a later genetic analysis, fewer N-insertions in productive TCRs were reported among donors in an Asian-associated ancestry cluster than the roughly 700-donor mean. A later analysis reported that several top co-occurrence clusters appeared linked to parvovirus B19, influenza, CMV and Epstein-Barr virus. According to a later analysis, most CMV-associated TCR beta chains appeared to be HLA-restricted, and the HLA associations seemed to be driven largely by CMV exposure. In a later analysis, TCR association rates were found to vary across HLA loci, with the most associated TCRs seen for DRB1 alleles and the fewest for HLA-C alleles. The classifier was reported to diagnose cytomegalovirus status with high specificity and sensitivity in both the original cohort and the validation cohort. A later analysis associated about 17,000 TCR beta sequences with specific HLA alleles at a false discovery rate of 0.05. In a later analysis, HLA-associated TCR beta chains showed more clonal expansion and lower generation probabilities than non-associated chains that were equally common. Only TCR beta chains were sequenced in this cohort, and the absence of alpha or paired-chain data limited detectable features. When HLA alleles, especially DR and DQ, strongly co-occurred, attributing TCR associations to individual alleles was difficult. Roughly uniform sequencing depth across donors was assumed in presence/absence analyses, although this assumption may not hold. Immune exposure information for the cohort was limited to CMV serostatus. About 17 rarely observed V segments, including chromosome 9 orphons, were excluded from the earlier analysis of about 500 of the donors because counts were too low. Some IMGT-functional V segments, including TRBV6-2 and TRBV6-3, could not be told apart with the 87-base-pair reads, so those segments were excluded. V-gene and J-gene trimming of TCR beta chains was associated with a missense DCLRE1C variant in a later genetic analysis, and the association was replicated in an independent cohort. A total of roughly 160 TCR beta chains were listed by the study as associated with cytomegalovirus. A further reported finding was that TCR beta sequences accurately predicted the HLA-A and HLA-B alleles for most subjects in the first cohort.

From the cysteine up to the phenylalanine, the CDR3 has a length of 14 residues. Left in the record is the CDR3 DNA by itself, 42 bases read in frame from the first base. CDR1 is given as SQVTM and CDR2 as ANQGSEA, both from the germline V gene. V loses 1 base, J loses 8 bases, and the germline ends lie 17 bases apart. With regard to this clone: Its antigen is not yet known. Base qualities were left out, and no much larger clone turns up one base away.

To prepare the library, the immunoSEQ multiplex PCR assay was applied. For the multiplex PCR, a mixture combining 60 forward primers for TCR Vbeta segments and 13 reverse primers for TCR Jbeta segments was used. The CDR3 region of rearranged TCR beta genes was amplified from genomic DNA by a multiplex PCR assay. The Illumina HiSeq System was used to sequence the amplified TCR beta libraries as 87-base-pair reads. In the paper's pipeline: A later analysis counted 75 million to 100 million unique TCR beta chains across the approximately 700 repertoires, and some 11 million of these chains were shared by at least two donors. Raw reads were error-corrected and collapsed into unique sequences with a nearest-neighbor algorithm that merged closely related sequences to remove PCR and sequencing errors. V, D and J gene segments were assigned by aligning CDR3 sequences to IMGT reference sequences. Each retained sequence needed at least a six-nucleotide match to both a V gene segment and a J gene segment. A rearrangement was called productive if the CDR3 had no stop codons and remained in frame with V and J, and every other rearrangement was called non-productive. Following IMGT convention, CDR3 was defined as the stretch from the second conserved V-encoded cysteine up to the conserved J-encoded phenylalanine. Sequences without an unambiguous match to a single V gene segment were excluded from the earlier analysis of approximately 600 of the donors. In an earlier analysis of approximately 590 of the donors, a V segment was called functional when productive rearrangements were above 56.7%, and segregating when the standard deviation between donors exceeded 5%. A statistical classification framework was developed to diagnose cytomegalovirus status using the catalog of TCR beta chain sequences. V and J gene assignment, in a later analysis, came from comparing TCR nucleotide sequences with IMGT/GENE-DB human TR gene sequences. The TCRdist pipeline was used in a later analysis to assign CDR3 sequences and most-parsimonious VDJ recombination scenarios. In a later analysis, each TCR beta chain was defined by its CDR3 amino acid sequence together with its V-gene family, and reads lacking a unique V-gene family were excluded. A later analysis removed 550 to 700 highly shared, low-generation-probability nucleotide sequences to deal with suspected cross-contamination and a sequencing artifact. In a later analysis, a clonal expansion index for each public chain was calculated from normalized within-repertoire ranks of inferred template counts. Generation probabilities in a later analysis came from a VDJ recombination model fitted to out-of-frame rearrangements, and those results were checked against IGoR. In a later analysis, TCR-TCR, TCR-HLA and TCR-CMV co-occurrence was scored with hypergeometric tests, and a repertoire-size bias correction was applied to TCR pairs. To estimate false discovery rates, a later analysis permuted the HLA or CMV assignments 20 times. In a later analysis, co-occurring TCRs were grouped using DBSCAN, with TCRdist sequence similarity added in when clustering inside HLA-allele-positive subsets. Co-occurrence clustering excluded repertoires with fewer than 30,000 or more than 120,000 public chains, plus five with anomalous nucleotide sharing. This is the immuneACCESS table as TCRdb keeps it, with only in-frame sequences that have V and J called. A part of the clones is gone; compared with another copy, unresolved V genes explain less than half, and the rest is unexplained. That table supplies the V and J calls and clone size; D and trimming were determined from the DNA. Present in this sample are 170,000 or so clones, about 78% of which were seen just once. Approximately 13% of the sample is taken by the ten largest.

The cohort was made up of several hundred healthy bone marrow donors. All cohort members were sampled while nominally healthy, although unrecorded immune exposures were likely present. The donor was CMV seropositive and belonged to the group of more than 250 seropositive cohort members. Every donor gave a peripheral blood sample, and the peripheral blood mononuclear cells from that sample were used for TCR beta sequencing. The Qiagen DNeasy Blood Extraction Kit was used to extract genomic DNA from the blood cell samples. This sequence originates from a woman aged 50 to 60 in good health and CMV-seropositive. The rearranged chain carries TRBV29-1 and TRBJ1-2; no D gene can be assigned with confidence. Sequencing used PBMCs. For the CDR3, the sequence is CSVEGSGGSEGYTF. The DNA reads as follows: TGCAGCGTTGAAGGAAGTGGCGGCTCGGAGGGCTACACCTTC.